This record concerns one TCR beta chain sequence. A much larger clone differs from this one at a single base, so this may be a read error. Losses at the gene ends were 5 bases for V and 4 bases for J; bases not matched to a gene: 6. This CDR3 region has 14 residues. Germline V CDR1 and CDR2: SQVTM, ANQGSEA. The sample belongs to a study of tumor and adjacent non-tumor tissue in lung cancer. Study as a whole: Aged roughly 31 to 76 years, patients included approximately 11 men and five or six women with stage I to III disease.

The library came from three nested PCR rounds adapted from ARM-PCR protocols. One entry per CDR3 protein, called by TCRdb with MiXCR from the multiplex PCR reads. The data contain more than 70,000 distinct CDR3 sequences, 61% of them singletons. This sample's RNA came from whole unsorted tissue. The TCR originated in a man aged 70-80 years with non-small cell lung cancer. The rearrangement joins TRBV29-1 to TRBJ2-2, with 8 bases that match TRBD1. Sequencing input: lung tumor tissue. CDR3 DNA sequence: TGCAGCGTTTCAGGGACAGGACTCACCGGGGAGCTGTTTTTT. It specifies CSVSGTGLTGELFF.